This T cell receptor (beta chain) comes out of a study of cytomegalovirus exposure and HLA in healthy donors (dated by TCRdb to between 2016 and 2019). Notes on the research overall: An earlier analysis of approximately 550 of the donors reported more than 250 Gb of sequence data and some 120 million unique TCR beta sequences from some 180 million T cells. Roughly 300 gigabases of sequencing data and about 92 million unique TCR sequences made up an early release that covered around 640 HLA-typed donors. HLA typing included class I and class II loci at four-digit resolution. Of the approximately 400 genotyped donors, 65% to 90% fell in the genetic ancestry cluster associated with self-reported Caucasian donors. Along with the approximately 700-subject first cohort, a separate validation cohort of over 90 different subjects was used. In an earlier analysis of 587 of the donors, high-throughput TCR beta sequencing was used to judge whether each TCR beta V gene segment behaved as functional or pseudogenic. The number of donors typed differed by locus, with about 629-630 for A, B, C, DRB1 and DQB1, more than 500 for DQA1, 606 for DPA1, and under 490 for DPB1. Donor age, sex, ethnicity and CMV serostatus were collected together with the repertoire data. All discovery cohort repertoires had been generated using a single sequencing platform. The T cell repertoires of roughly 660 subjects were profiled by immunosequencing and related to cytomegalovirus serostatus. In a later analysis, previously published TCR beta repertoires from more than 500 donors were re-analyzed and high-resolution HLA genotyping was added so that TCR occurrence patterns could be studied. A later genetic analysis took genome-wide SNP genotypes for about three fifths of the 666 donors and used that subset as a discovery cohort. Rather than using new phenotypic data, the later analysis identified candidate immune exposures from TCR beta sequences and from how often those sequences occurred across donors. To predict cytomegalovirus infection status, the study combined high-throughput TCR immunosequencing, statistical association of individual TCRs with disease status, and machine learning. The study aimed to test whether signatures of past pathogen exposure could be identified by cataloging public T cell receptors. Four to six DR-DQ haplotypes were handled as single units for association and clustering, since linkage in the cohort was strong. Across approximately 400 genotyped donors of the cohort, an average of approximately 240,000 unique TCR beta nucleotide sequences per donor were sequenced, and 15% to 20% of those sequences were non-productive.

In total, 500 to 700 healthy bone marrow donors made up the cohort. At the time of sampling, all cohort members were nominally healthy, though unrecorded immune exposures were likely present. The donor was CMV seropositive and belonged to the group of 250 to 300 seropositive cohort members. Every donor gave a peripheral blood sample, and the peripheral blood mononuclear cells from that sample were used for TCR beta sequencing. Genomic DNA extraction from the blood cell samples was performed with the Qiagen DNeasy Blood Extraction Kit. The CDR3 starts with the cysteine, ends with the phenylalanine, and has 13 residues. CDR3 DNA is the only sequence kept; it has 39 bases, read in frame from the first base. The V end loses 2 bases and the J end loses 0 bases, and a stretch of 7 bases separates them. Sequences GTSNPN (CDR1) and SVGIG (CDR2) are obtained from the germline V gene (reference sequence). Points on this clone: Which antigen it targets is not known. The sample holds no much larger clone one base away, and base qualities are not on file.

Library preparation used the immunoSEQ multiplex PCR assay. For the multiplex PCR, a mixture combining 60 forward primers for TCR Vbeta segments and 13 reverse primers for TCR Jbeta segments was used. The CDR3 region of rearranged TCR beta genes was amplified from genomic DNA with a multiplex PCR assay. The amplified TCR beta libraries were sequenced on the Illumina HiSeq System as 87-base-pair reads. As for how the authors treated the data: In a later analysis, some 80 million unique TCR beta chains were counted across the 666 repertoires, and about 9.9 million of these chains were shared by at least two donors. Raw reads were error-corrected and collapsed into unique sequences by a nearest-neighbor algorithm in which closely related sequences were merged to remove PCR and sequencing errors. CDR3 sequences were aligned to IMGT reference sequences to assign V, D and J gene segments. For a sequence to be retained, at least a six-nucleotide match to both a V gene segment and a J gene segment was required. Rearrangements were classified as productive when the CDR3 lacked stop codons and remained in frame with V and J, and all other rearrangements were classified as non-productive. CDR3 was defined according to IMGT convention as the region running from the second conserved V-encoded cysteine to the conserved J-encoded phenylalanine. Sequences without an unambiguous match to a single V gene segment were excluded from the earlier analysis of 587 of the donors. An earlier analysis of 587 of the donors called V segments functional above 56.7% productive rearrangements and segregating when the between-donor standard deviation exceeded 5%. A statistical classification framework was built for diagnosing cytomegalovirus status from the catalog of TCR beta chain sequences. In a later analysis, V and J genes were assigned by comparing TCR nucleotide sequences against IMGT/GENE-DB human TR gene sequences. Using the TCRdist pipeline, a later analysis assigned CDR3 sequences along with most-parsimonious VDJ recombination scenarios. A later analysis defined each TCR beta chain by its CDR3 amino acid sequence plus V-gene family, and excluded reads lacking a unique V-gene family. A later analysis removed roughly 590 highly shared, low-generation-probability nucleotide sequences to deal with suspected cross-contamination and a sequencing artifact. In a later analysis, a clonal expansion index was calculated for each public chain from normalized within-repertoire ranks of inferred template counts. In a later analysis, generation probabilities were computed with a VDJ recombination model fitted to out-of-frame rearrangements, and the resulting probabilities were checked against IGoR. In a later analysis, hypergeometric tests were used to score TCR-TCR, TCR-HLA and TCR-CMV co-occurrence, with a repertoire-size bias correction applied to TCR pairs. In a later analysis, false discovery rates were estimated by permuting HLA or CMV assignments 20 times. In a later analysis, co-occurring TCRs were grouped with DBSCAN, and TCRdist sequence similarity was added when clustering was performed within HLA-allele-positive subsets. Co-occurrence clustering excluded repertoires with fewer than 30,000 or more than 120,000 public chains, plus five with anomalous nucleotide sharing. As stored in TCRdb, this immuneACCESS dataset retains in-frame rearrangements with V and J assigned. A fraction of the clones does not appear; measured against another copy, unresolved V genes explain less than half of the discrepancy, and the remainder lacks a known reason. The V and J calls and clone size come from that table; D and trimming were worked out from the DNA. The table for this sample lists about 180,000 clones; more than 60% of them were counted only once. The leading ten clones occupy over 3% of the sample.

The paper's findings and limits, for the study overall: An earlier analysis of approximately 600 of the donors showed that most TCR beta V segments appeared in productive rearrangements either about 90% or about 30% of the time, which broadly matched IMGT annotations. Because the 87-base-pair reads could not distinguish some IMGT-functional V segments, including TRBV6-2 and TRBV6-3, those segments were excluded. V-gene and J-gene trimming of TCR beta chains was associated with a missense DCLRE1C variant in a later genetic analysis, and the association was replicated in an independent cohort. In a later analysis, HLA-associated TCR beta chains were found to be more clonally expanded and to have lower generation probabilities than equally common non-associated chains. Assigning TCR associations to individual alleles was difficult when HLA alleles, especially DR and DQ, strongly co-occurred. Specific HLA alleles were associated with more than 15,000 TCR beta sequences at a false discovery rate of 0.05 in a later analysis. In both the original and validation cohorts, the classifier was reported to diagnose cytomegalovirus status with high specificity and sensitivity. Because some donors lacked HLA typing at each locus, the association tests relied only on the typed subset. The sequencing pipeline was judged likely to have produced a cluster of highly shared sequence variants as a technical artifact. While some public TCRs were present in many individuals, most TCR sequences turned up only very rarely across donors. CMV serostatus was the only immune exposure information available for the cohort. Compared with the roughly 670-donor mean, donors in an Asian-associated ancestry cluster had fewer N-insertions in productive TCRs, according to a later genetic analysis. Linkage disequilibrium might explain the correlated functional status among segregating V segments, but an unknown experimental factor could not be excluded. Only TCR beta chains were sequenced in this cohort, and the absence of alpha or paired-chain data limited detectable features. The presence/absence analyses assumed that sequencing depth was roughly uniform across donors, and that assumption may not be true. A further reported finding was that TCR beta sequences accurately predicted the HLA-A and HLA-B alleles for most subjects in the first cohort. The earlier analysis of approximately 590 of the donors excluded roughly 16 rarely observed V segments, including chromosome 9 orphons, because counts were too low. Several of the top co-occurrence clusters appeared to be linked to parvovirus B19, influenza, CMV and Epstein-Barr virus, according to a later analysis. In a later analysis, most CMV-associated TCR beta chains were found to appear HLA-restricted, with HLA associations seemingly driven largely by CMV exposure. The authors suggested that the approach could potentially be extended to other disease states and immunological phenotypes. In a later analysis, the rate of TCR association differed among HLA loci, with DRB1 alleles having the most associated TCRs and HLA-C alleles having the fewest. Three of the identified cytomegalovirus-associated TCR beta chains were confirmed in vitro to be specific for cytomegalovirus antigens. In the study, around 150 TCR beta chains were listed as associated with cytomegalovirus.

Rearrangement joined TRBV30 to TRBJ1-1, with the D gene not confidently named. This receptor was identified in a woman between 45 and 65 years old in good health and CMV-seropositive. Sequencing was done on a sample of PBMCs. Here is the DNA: TGTGCCTGGAGTCGCAGGATGAACACTGAAGCTTTCTTT. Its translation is CAWSRRMNTEAFF.